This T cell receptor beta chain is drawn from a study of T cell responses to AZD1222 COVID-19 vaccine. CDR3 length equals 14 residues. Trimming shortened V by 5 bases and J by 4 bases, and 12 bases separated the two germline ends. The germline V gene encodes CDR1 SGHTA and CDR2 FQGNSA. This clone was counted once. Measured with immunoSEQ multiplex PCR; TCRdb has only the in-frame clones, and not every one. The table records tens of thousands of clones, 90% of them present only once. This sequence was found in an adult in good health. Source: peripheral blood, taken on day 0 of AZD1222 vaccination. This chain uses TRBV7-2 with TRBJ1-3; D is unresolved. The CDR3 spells CASSPTGEGNTIYF. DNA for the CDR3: TGTGCCAGCAGCCCAACTGGTGAAGGAAACACCATATATTTT.